Listed below are T cell receptor beta chains from one sample, sequenced in a study of CD8+ T cells in alopecia areata. The assay was immunoSEQ multiplex PCR, and TCRdb's table has in-frame clones only and misses some. This sample has approximately 180,000 clones, with approximately 70% found just once. Here the sequenced sample was CD8+ T cells sorted from blood, taken at week 0. These receptor sequences come from a human donor with alopecia areata. The CDR3 runs from the conserved cysteine through the conserved F or W. Each record gives: V gene, D gene, J gene, clone size, CDR3 DNA, CDR3 protein. A D gene is named only where the DNA matches it firmly. Size values are once, few and many counts, or a class for expanded clones, and some rows have none.

>TRBV6-4|.|TRBJ1-2|.
TGTGCCAGCAGTGACTCGACGTGGGGCCCCTATGGCTACACCTTC
CASSDSTWGPYGYTF
>TRBV12-5|.|TRBJ2-5|.
TGTGCTAGTGGTTTGGCTGGACAGTCCCAGTACTTC
CASGLAGQSQYF
>TRBV20-1|.|TRBJ2-2|.
TGCAGTGCGATCCTTGACGGGGAGCTGTTTTTT
CSAILDGELFF
>TRBV5-6|TRBD1|TRBJ2-5|.
TGTGCCAGCAGCCCCGGGACAGGGTGGAAGACCCAGTACTTC
CASSPGTGWKTQYF
>TRBV29-1|.|TRBJ2-2|.
TGCAGCGTTGTCGTCAGCCTCACCGGGGAGCTGTTTTTT
CSVVVSLTGELFF
>TRBV4-1|TRBD1|TRBJ1-5|.
TGCGCCAGCAGCCAATCGACGACAGGGCCCTATCACCCGGTTCAGCCCCAGCATTTT
CASSQSTTGPYHPVQPQHF
>TRBV29-1|.|TRBJ2-1|few
TGCAGCGTTTCGGACACCCATAGGCATGAGCAGTTCTTC
CSVSDTHRHEQFF
>TRBV11-2|.|TRBJ2-7|.
TGTGCCAGCAGCTTAGGGGGAAGAAACTACGAGCAGTACTTC
CASSLGGRNYEQYF
>TRBV29-1|TRBD1|TRBJ1-5|.
TGCAGCGTTGATGATGGACAGGGTCGCAATCAGCCCCAGCATTTT
CSVDDGQGRNQPQHF
>TRBV28|TRBD1|TRBJ2-1|.
TGTGCCAGCAGGGGGACAGGGGGGATCTCCTACAATGAGCAGTTCTTC
CASRGTGGISYNEQFF